The rows below give T cell receptor beta chains drawn from one sample of a study of control samples from healthy donors and cancer patients. Sequencing was performed with immunoSEQ multiplex PCR; in TCRdb, only in-frame clones are kept and a portion is missing. The sample contains some 120,000 clones, roughly 91% of which appear only once. Sequenced input: PBMCs. The receptor set was obtained from a man aged 50 or older with head and neck cancer. The CDR3 runs from the conserved cysteine through the conserved F or W. A D gene is named only where the DNA matches it firmly. Where a row states a size, it is once, few, many or the class of an expanded clone; other rows omit it.

j_call v_call clone_size d_call cdr3_aa cdr3_nt
TRBJ2-3 TRBV7-8 NA TRBD2 CASSMGLANTDTQYF TGTGCCAGCAGCATGGGACTAGCTAACACAGATACGCAGTATTTT
TRBJ2-5 TRBV6-5 NA TRBD2 CAGSLAGGFQETQYF TGTGCCGGGAGCTTAGCGGGGGGGTTCCAAGAGACCCAGTACTTC
TRBJ2-7 TRBV7-2 NA NA CASSLSTDRLREQYF TGTGCCAGCAGCTTAAGTACAGATCGGTTGAGGGAGCAGTACTTC
TRBJ2-7 TRBV4-1 NA TRBD1 CASSQGGEQGRYEQYF TGCGCCAGCAGCCAAGGGGGAGAACAGGGGCGATACGAGCAGTACTTC
TRBJ2-4 TRBV18 NA NA CASSPLQANIQYF TGTGCCAGCTCACCACTTCAGGCGAACATTCAGTACTTC
TRBJ2-2 TRBV30 NA NA CAWSVNGLSGELFF TGTGCCTGGAGTGTAAATGGGCTTTCTGGGGAGCTGTTTTTT
TRBJ2-1 TRBV7-3 NA NA CASSPTRNSYNEQFF TGTGCCAGCAGCCCGACTAGAAACTCCTACAATGAGCAGTTCTTC
TRBJ1-2 TRBV4-2 NA NA CASSQDLRGGYTF TGTGCCAGCAGCCAAGACCTCCGGGGTGGCTACACCTTC
TRBJ2-7 TRBV6-6 NA NA CASSYPKREQYF TGTGCCAGCAGTTACCCTAAGCGCGAGCAGTACTTC
TRBJ1-2 TRBV4-1 once NA CASSWEGRKNGYTF TGCGCCAGCAGCTGGGAGGGGAGGAAGAATGGCTACACCTTC
TRBJ2-3 TRBV7-2 few TRBD2 CASSLQISGGATDTQYF TGTGCCAGCAGCCTACAAATTAGCGGGGGGGCAACAGATACGCAGTATTTT
TRBJ1-6 TRBV7-9 NA TRBD1 CASSRDRGPTSPLHF TGTGCCAGCAGCCGTGACAGGGGGCCGACCTCACCCCTCCACTTT
TRBJ1-2 TRBV7-9 NA NA CASSSPGNYGYTF TGTGCCAGCAGCTCACCGGGCAACTATGGCTACACCTTC
TRBJ2-3 TRBV2 NA TRBD2 CASRPLGQGTSGGLADTQYF TGTGCCAGCAGACCGCTGGGACAGGGGACTAGCGGGGGTTTGGCAGATACGCAGTATTTT
TRBJ1-1 TRBV5-1 NA NA CASRVQGNTEAFF TGCGCCAGCAGGGTACAGGGGAACACTGAAGCTTTCTTT
TRBJ1-5 TRBV7-2 NA TRBD1 CASSFGTGSQPQHF TGTGCCAGCAGCTTCGGGACAGGTAGCCAGCCCCAGCATTTT
TRBJ2-2 TRBV5-1 NA TRBD2 CASSYRTGGTGELFF TGCGCCAGCAGCTACCGGACGGGGGGCACCGGGGAGCTGTTTTTT
TRBJ1-5 TRBV9 NA NA CASSVEKPQHF TGTGCCAGCAGCGTAGAGAAGCCCCAGCATTTT
TRBJ2-1 TRBV5-6 NA NA CASSPIAAGLSSYNEQFF TGTGCCAGCAGCCCGATAGCGGCCGGATTGAGCTCCTACAATGAGCAGTTCTTC
TRBJ1-5 TRBV3-1/TRBV3-2 once NA CASSHGGGQPQHF TGTGCCAGCAGCCACGGGGGGGGGCAGCCCCAGCATTTT
TRBJ1-2 TRBV6-5 NA NA CASSPGDNYGYTF TGTGCCAGCAGTCCGGGGGATAACTATGGCTACACCTTC
TRBJ2-2 TRBV6-9 NA TRBD1 CASSSTGEDTGELFF TGTGCCAGCAGTTCGACAGGGGAGGACACCGGGGAGCTGTTTTTT
TRBJ1-1 TRBV5-4 NA TRBD1 CASSFPGQENTEAFF TGTGCCAGCAGCTTCCCGGGACAGGAGAACACTGAAGCTTTCTTT
TRBJ2-7 TRBV7-6 few TRBD1 CASSLYSETGPYEQYF TGTGCCAGCAGCTTATATTCTGAGACAGGGCCGTACGAGCAGTACTTC
TRBJ1-4 TRBV18 NA NA CASSPQLEGDNEKLFF TGTGCCAGCTCACCACAGTTGGAGGGGGATAATGAAAAACTGTTTTTT
TRBJ1-1 TRBV5-1 NA TRBD1 CASSWAQGSAEAFF TGCGCCAGCAGCTGGGCACAGGGGTCGGCTGAAGCTTTCTTT
TRBJ2-7 TRBV4-2 NA NA CASSQDLGRKQYF TGTGCCAGCAGCCAAGACCTTGGGAGAAAGCAGTACTTC
TRBJ1-6 TRBV7-2 NA NA CASSLVNFATYNSPLHF TGTGCCAGCAGCTTAGTTAATTTCGCTACGTATAATTCACCCCTCCACTTT
TRBJ2-5 TRBV7-2 NA NA CASSLAGGGETQYF TGTGCCAGCAGCTTAGCGGGGGGCGGGGAGACCCAGTACTTC
TRBJ1-1 TRBV11-3 NA NA CASSMIPGEAFF TGTGCCAGCAGCATGATCCCAGGGGAAGCTTTCTTT
TRBJ1-2 TRBV7-9 NA TRBD1 CASSLRQGDGYTF TGTGCCAGCAGCTTACGACAGGGGGATGGCTACACCTTC
TRBJ2-1 TRBV7-3 NA TRBD2 CASSLGGGYYNEQFF TGTGCCAGCAGCTTAGGCGGGGGGTACTACAATGAGCAGTTCTTC
TRBJ1-2 TRBV29-1 NA NA CSVVRASPNYGYTF TGCAGCGTTGTAAGGGCTTCACCAAACTATGGCTACACCTTC
TRBJ1-2 TRBV2 NA NA CASRANNDYGYTF TGTGCCAGCAGAGCGAACAATGACTATGGCTACACCTTC
TRBJ1-1 TRBV14 NA NA CASSWGLGNTEAFF TGTGCCAGCAGCTGGGGGTTGGGGAACACTGAAGCTTTCTTT
TRBJ1-6 TRBV6-5 NA TRBD1 CASSYGRGQGPLHF TGTGCCAGCAGTTACGGCAGGGGGCAAGGGCCCCTCCACTTT
TRBJ2-7 TRBV6-5 NA NA CASSLKRQASYEQYF TGTGCCAGCAGCCTTAAAAGACAGGCCTCCTACGAGCAGTACTTC
TRBJ1-2 TRBV24-1 once NA CATSDPGVGRDGYTF TGTGCCACCAGTGACCCTGGAGTAGGGCGGGATGGCTACACCTTC
TRBJ2-3 TRBV5-1 NA TRBD1 CASKGGSTDTQYF TGCGCCAGCAAAGGGGGCAGCACAGATACGCAGTATTTT
TRBJ2-3 TRBV5-1 NA TRBD2 CASSLQRGGYSIADTQYF TGCGCCAGCAGCTTGCAGCGGGGGGGCTACTCAATAGCCGATACGCAGTATTTT